This T cell receptor beta chain emerged from a study of identical twins. Study-wide findings and caveats: Conclusions rested on cross-sectional statistics rather than following the same donors. Weaker excess twin sharing was seen among beta out-of-frame sequences.

Healthy Caucasians were all of the donors. CDR3 length equals 13 residues. The V gene end was trimmed by 6 bases and the J gene end by 0 bases; junction bases not matched to a gene: 2. From germline, CDR1 is ENHRY and CDR2 SYGVKD. A template switching step contributed a universal primer site, while unique molecular identifiers were present in the cDNA. TCRdb re-derived calls from the 5' RACE reads in MiXCR, one entry per CDR3 protein. The sample contains about 530,000 distinct CDR3 sequences, more than 20% of which appear only once. As for this clonotype: Its antigen remains unknown.

These sequences were also reported in another study, on yellow fever vaccine responses in identical twins.

Source material: CD4+ T cells sorted from blood. This chain joins TRBV10-3 and TRBJ2-7, with 7 bases aligning to TRBD1. The sequence was collected from a woman aged 18-29 years in good health. CDR3: CAIRRDSSYEQYF. CDR3 DNA sequence: TGTGCCATCAGAAGGGACAGCTCCTACGAGCAGTACTTC.